This T cell receptor beta chain was sequenced during a study of OX40 agonist ivuxolimab in advanced cancers. For the study at large: Enrollees could have had prior anti-PD-1, anti-PD-L1 or anti-CTLA-4 therapy, which about 40% had received. Partial responses occurred in three patients (one hepatocellular carcinoma, two cutaneous melanoma). Notes on the study in general: Expanded clones were, on average, more numerous among CD8+ T cells than CD4+.

Per germline, CDR1 MDHEN and CDR2 SYDVKM. The CDR3 loop spans 17 amino acids. J lost 7 bases, V lost 4 bases, and 18 bases had no gene match. Here immunoSEQ multiplex PCR was the method, and the copy in TCRdb shows in-frame clones only, minus some. The sample consists of 45,000 to 60,000 clones, roughly nine tenths of them appearing once. With respect to this clone: Its antigen is unidentified.

The rearrangement uses TRBV28 and TRBJ1-2; TRBD1 agrees at 7 bases. The clonotype was recovered from an adult with an advanced solid tumor such as melanoma, head and neck, liver or kidney cancer. Sample: CD4+ or CD8+ T cells sorted from blood, taken in a trial of the OX40 agonist ivuxolimab. The CDR3 nucleotides are TGTGCCAGCAGTTCCCAACTCAAATCAAGACAGGGTAGTGGCTACACCTTC. Its protein is CASSSQLKSRQGSGYTF.